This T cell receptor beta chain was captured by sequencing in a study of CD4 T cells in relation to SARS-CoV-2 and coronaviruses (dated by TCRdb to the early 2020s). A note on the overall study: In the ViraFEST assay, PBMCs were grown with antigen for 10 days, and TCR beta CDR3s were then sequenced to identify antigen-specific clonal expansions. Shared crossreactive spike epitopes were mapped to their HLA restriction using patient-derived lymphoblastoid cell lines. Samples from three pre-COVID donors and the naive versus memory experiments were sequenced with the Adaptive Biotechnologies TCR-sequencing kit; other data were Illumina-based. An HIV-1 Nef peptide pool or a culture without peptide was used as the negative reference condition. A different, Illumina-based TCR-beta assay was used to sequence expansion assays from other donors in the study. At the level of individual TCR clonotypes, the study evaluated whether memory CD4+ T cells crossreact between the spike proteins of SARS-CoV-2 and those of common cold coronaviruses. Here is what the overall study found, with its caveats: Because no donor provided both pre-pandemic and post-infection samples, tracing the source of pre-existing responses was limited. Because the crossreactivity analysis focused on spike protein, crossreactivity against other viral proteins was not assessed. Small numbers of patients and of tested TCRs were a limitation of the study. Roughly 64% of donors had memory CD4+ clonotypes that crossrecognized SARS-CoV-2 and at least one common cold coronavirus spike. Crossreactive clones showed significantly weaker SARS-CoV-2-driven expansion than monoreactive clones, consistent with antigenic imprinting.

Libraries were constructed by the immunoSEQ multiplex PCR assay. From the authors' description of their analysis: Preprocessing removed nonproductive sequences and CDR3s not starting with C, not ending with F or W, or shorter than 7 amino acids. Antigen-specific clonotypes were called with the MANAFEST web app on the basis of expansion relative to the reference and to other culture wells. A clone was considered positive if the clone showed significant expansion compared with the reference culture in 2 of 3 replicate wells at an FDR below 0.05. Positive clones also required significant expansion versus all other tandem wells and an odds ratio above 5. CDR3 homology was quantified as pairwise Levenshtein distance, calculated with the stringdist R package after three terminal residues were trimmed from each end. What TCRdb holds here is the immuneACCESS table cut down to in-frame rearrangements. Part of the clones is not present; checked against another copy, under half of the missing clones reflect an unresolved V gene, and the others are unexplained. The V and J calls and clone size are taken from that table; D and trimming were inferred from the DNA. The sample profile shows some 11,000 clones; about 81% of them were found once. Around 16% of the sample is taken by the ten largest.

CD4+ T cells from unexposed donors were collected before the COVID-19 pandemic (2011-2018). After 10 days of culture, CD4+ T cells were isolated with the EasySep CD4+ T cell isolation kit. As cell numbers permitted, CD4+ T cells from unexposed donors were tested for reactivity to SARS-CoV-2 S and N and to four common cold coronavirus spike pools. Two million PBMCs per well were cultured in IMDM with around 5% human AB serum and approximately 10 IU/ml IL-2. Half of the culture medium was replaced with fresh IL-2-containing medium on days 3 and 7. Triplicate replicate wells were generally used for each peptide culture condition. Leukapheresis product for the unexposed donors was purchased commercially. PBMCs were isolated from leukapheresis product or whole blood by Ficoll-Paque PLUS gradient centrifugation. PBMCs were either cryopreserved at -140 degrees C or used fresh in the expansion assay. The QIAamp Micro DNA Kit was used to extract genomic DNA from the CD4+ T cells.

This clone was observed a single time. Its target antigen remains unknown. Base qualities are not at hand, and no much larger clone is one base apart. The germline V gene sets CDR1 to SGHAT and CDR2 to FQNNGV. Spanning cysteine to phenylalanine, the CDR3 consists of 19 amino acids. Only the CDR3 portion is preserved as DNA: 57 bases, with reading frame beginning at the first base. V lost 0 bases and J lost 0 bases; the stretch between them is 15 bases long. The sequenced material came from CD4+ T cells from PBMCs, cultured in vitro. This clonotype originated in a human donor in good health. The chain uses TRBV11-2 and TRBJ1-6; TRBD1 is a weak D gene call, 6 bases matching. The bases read TGTGCCAGCAGCTTAGACTTAGTCAAAGGGGGCTCCTATAATTCACCCCTCCACTTT. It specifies CASSLDLVKGGSYNSPLHF.